Sequencing of this T cell receptor beta chain was carried out in a study of blood T cell repertoires in COVID-19. The CDR3 totals 14 residues. J gave up 4 bases and V 4 bases, and 6 bases lay outside the gene matches. Germline values: CDR1 WNHNN, CDR2 SYGVQD (reference sequence). TCRdb keeps only in-frame clones here, not all; method: immunoSEQ multiplex PCR. The sample includes approximately 200,000 clones, roughly 86% of them seen just once. The sample comprised peripheral blood. This TCR came from a woman in her 30s with active or convalescent COVID-19. This chain connects TRBV10-1 to TRBJ2-5; 7 bases match TRBD2. CDR3 in DNA: TGCGCCAGCAGTGTAGGCGGGAGTGGAGAGACCCAGTACTTC. Translation: CASSVGGSGETQYF.